What follows are 19 T cell receptor beta chains derived from one specimen sequenced in a study of identical twins. TCRdb reprocessed the 5' RACE reads via MiXCR and lists one record per CDR3 protein. Among roughly 1,500,000 distinct CDR3 sequences listed, less than 35% were seen once. The sample was cord blood. The source of these receptors is a newborn girl in good health.

CDR3 nucleotide sequence: TGTGCCAGTAGTCGGTACGGGGGTATCACTGAAGCTTTCTTT. It encodes CASSRYGGITEAFF. The genes are TRBV19 and TRBJ1-1; D might be TRBD1 (5 bases). Trimming shortened V by 5 bases and J by 4 bases, and 14 bases separated the two germline ends. CDR3 length: 14 amino acids. Germline V gene sequence: CDR1 LNHDA, CDR2 SQIVND (reference sequence). The full variable domain, rest sourced from reference TRBV19 and TRBJ1-1, is DGGITQSPKYLFRKEGQNVTLSCEQNLNHDAMYWYRQDPGQGLRLIYYSQIVNDFQKGDIAEGYSVSREKKESFPLTVTSAQKNPTAFYLCASSRYGGITEAFFGQGTRLTVV.

The DNA for the CDR3 is TGTGCCAGCAGTTACCCCCGAGCCGACAGGGTAGGCTACAATGAGCAGTTCTTC. As protein: CASSYPRADRVGYNEQFF. The chain couples TRBV6-2 or TRBV6-3 to TRBJ2-1; 7 nucleotides align to TRBD1. The CDR3 consists of 18 residues. J lost 3 bases, V lost 2 bases, and 13 bases had no gene match. The V gene's germline CDR1 is MNHEY and CDR2 SVGEGT.

This clonotype occurred a few times. J is TRBJ2-5 and V is TRBV14; possible D gene TRBD2, 5 bases. From germline, CDR1 is SGHDN and CDR2 FVKESK. The CDR3 has 16 amino acids. V shed 4 bases and J shed 2 bases, with 17 bases lying between them. The CDR3 sequence is CASSRLLLGKQETQYF. DNA of the CDR3: TGTGCCAGCAGCCGTCTTTTACTAGGGAAGCAAGAGACCCAGTACTTC.

This clonotype was seen only a few times. The V and J genes are TRBV7-2 and TRBJ2-3, with 8 nucleotides matching TRBD1. Germline V gene lookup returns CDR1 SGHTA and CDR2 FQGNSA. The V and J ends lost 5 bases and 3 bases, in that order; junction bases with no gene match: 10. The CDR3 totals 16 residues. CDR3 coding DNA: TGTGCCAGCAGCCTACGGACAGGGAGAGTAACAGATACGCAGTATTTT. It encodes CASSLRTGRVTDTQYF.

This rearrangement joins TRBV29-1 to TRBJ2-2; tentatively, D is TRBD2 (7 bases). The ends were cut back, 3 bases at V and 3 bases at J, with 11 bases in the middle. CDR3 length equals 14 residues. Germline V lookup: CDR1 SQVTM, CDR2 ANQGSEA. The CDR3 nucleotides are TGCAGCGTTGACAGGGGAGGGTACACCGGGGAGCTGTTTTTT. Amino acids: CSVDRGGYTGELFF.

This chain connects TRBV28 to TRBJ2-1; D is undetermined. This CDR3 has 13 amino acids. Germline loops: CDR1 MDHEN, CDR2 SYDVKM. V dropped 5 bases and J dropped 10 bases, with 15 bases sitting between them. CDR3 loop: CASSLISFSEQFF. In nucleotides, the CDR3 is TGTGCCAGCAGTCTAATCAGTTTTTCCGAGCAGTTCTTC.

This chain uses TRBV7-6 with TRBJ2-1, with 13 positions matching TRBD2. This CDR3 region has 17 residues. After removal of 10 bases from V and 0 bases from J, the junction contained 9 bases not matched to a gene. Germline V gene lookup returns CDR1 SGHVS and CDR2 FNYEAQ. The CDR3 spells CATYPGLAGPSYNEQFF. The CDR3 DNA reads as TGTGCCACCTATCCGGGACTAGCGGGACCCTCCTACAATGAGCAGTTCTTC.

This sequence joins TRBV12-3 or TRBV12-4 and TRBJ1-4, with D maybe TRBD1 (6 bases). V was clipped by 0 bases and J by 6 bases, with 8 bases between them. CDR3 size: 14 residues. The CDR3, as DNA: TGTGCCAGCAGTTTAGCAGGGGGGGATGAAAAACTGTTTTTT. Protein product: CASSLAGGDEKLFF.

This chain joins TRBV10-3 and TRBJ2-1, with 11 bases matching TRBD2. The CDR3 is 15 amino acids. Losses at the gene ends were 6 bases for V and 2 bases for J; bases not matched to a gene: 3. Looked up from germline, CDR1 is ENHRY and CDR2 is SYGVKD. In DNA form, the CDR3 reads TGTGCCATCAGCGTAGCGGGGGGGCCCTACAATGAGCAGTTCTTC. Translating gives CAISVAGGPYNEQFF.

This clonotype was seen only a few times. The CDR3 DNA follows: TGCAGTGCTAGGCCCCTAGCGTCCGTCGATGAGCAGTTCTTC. This codes for CSARPLASVDEQFF. This chain links TRBV20-1 with TRBJ2-1; a weak D match, TRBD2 (6 bases). CDR1 is DFQATT, CDR2 SNEGSKA, per germline (reference sequence). There are 14 residues in the CDR3. Trimming took 3 bases from V and 8 from J, leaving 17 bases between them.

This clonotype was seen more than once but under ten times. The genes are TRBV29-1 and TRBJ2-3, with D tentatively TRBD2 (8 bases). Trimming stripped 4 bases from V and 3 bases from J, with 29 bases between. The length of the CDR3 is 19 residues. Germline V lookup: CDR1 SQVTM, CDR2 ANQGSEA. CDR3 sequence reads: CSVGGDRVTSGLSTDTQYF. CDR3 sequence (DNA): TGCAGCGTTGGGGGAGACAGGGTTACTAGCGGCCTGAGTACAGATACGCAGTATTTT.

The chain links TRBV5-1 to TRBJ2-1, with TRBD1 matching 9 bases. CDR1 and CDR2 from the germline V gene are SGHRS and YFSETQ. This CDR3 has 13 residues. Trimming removed 3 bases from V and 5 bases from J; junction bases left unmatched: 0. CDR3 loop: CASSWTGDNEQFF. CDR3 DNA sequence: TGCGCCAGCAGCTGGACAGGGGACAATGAGCAGTTCTTC.

The rearrangement links TRBV9 to TRBJ2-3; 12 bases align to TRBD2. The CDR3 has 19 amino acids. The V gene's germline CDR1 is SGDLS and CDR2 YYNGEE. Trimming at V came to 5 bases and at J to 0 bases, leaving 13 bases not matched to a gene. The CDR3 loop reads CASSPTASGGAWSTDTQYF. CDR3 DNA: TGTGCCAGCAGTCCAACCGCTAGCGGGGGGGCCTGGAGCACAGATACGCAGTATTTT.

V is TRBV10-3 and J is TRBJ2-5, with D possibly being TRBD2 (6 bases). The J call may be incorrect, as the DNA end agrees better with TRBJ2-7. Germline loops: CDR1 ENHRY, CDR2 SYGVKD. The CDR3 sequence is 14 residues long. The CDR3 sequence is CAIGWLGGAYEQYF. The CDR3 DNA sequence: TGTGCCATCGGGTGGTTAGGCGGGGCGTACGAGCAGTACTTC.

As DNA, the CDR3 is TGTGCCAGCAGCCCACGGCCCGGGAGAGGCCCCACAGATACGCAGTATTTT. Translation: CASSPRPGRGPTDTQYF. The chain recombines TRBV7-8 with TRBJ2-3; a possible D gene is TRBD2 (6 bases). Trimming removed 5 bases from V and 2 bases from J, with 20 bases in between. Germline V gene sequence: CDR1 SGHVS, CDR2 FQNEAQ. The CDR3 loop spans 17 amino acids.

J is TRBJ2-7 and V is TRBV12-3 or TRBV12-4; 8 nucleotides align to TRBD2. Trimming cost V 2 bases and J 0 bases; bases outside gene matches: 3. The CDR3 extends over 15 amino acids. The CDR3 DNA reads TGTGCCAGCAGTTTACGAGCGGGAGACTCCTACGAGCAGTACTTC. Its translation: CASSLRAGDSYEQYF.

This clonotype showed up just a few times. V usage is TRBV6-1 and J usage is TRBJ2-7, with 8 bases matching TRBD2. The CDR3 covers 15 residues. Germline-derived CDR1 and CDR2 are MNHNS and SASEGT. With 7 bases clipped from V and 1 base from J, the junction kept 9 bases outside the gene matches. CDR3 amino acids: CASTEGIAGSYEQYF. CDR3 bases: TGTGCCAGCACCGAGGGAATAGCGGGGTCCTACGAGCAGTACTTC.

This clonotype turned up a few times. The rearrangement joins TRBV27 to TRBJ1-6; 8 bases fit TRBD1. This CDR3 has 17 amino acids. Unmatched junction bases numbered 17, after V lost 3 bases and J lost 13 bases. CDR1 is MNHEY and CDR2 is SMNVEV in the germline V gene (reference sequence). Here the CDR3 DNA reads TGTGCCAGCAGTTTCGACTACGGTGACAGGGGATCAGGGCCCCTCCACTTT. Residues: CASSFDYGDRGSGPLHF.

The chain combines TRBV15 with TRBJ2-1; TRBD2 agrees at 8 bases. V dropped 0 bases and J dropped 3; count of bases not matched to a gene: 7. Germline assignment: CDR1 LNHNV and CDR2 YYDKDF (reference sequence). The CDR3 spans 17 residues. The CDR3 DNA is TGTGCCACCAGCAGAGATCGGGGGCTAGCGGGCTACAATGAGCAGTTCTTC. This codes for CATSRDRGLAGYNEQFF.